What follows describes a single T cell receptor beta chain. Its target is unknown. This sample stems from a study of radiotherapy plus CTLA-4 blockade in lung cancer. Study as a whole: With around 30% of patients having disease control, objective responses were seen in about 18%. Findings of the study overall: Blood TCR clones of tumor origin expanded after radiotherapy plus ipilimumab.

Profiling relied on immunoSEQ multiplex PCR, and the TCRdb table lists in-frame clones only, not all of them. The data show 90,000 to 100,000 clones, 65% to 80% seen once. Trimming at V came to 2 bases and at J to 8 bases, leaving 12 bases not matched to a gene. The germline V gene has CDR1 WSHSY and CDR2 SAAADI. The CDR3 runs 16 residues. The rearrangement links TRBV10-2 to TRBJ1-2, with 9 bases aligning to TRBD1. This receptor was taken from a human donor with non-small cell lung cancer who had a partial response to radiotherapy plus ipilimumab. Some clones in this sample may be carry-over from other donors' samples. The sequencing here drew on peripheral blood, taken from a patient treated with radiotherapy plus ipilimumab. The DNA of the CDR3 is TGCGCCAGCAGTGAGCGAGAGACAGGGGGACATCAGGGCTACACCTTC. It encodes CASSERETGGHQGYTF.